This record covers a single T cell receptor (beta chain). Its antigen is as yet unknown. This specimen comes from a study of ipilimumab plus nivolumab after autologous stem cell transplantation. Study outcomes and limitations: The authors say TCR, Treg and microbiome findings warrant further study.

Clones were read by immunoSEQ multiplex PCR, and TCRdb kept only the in-frame ones, dropping some. The data hold 10,000 to 15,000 clones, with about 80% observed a single time. Ipilimumab, 1 mg/kg, started 14 to 28 days after autologous transplant. Patients received nivolumab 3 mg/kg at weeks 1, 4, 7, 10, then fortnightly to week 26. This clonotype was sampled from a male donor with diffuse large B-cell lymphoma. Material: PBMCs, obtained in a trial of ipilimumab plus nivolumab as post-transplant consolidation.

CDR3: CASSDGLAVYEQYF. DNA for the CDR3: TGCGCCAGCAGTGACGGACTAGCGGTATACGAGCAGTACTTC. The chain carries TRBV10-1 and TRBJ2-7; 10 nucleotides align to TRBD2. Germline V gives CDR1 WNHNN, CDR2 SYGVQD (reference sequence). The V segment lost 3 bases and the J segment 4 bases; nucleotides outside the gene matches: 3. The CDR3 length is 14 residues.